The 10 T cell receptor beta chains in this list originate from one sample, sequenced in a study of beta chain features in type 1 diabetes. Of the isolated RNA, all was reverse transcribed, and so the sequenced material was expressed TCRB transcripts. Profiled with immunoSEQ multiplex PCR; TCRdb holds only in-frame clones, not every one. The table includes about 360,000 clones, 10% to 15% detected once. Sequencing was performed on naive CD4+ T cells from blood. The source of these receptors is a man younger than 35 in good health.

The chain recombines TRBV7-2 with TRBJ2-1; the match to TRBD2 covers 8 bases. The CDR3 runs 15 residues. Trimming at V came to 8 bases and at J to 4 bases, leaving 10 bases not matched to a gene. Germline CDR1 reads SGHTA; CDR2 reads FQGNSA. The CDR3 nucleotides read TGTGCCAGCGGCGCCGGGACTAGGGGTTACAATGAGCAGTTCTTC. This translates into CASGAGTRGYNEQFF.

CDR3 amino acids: CASSFEAGGLYEQYF. As DNA, the CDR3 is TGTGCCAGCAGTTTCGAAGCGGGAGGGCTCTACGAGCAGTACTTC. The chain is built from TRBV28 and TRBJ2-7; 10 nucleotides match TRBD2. This CDR3 has 15 amino acids. The V gene end was trimmed by 3 bases and the J gene end by 3 bases; junction bases not matched to a gene: 5. CDR1 MDHEN and CDR2 SYDVKM come from the germline V gene.

The chain joins TRBV2 to TRBJ1-5; 7 bases are shared with TRBD1. The CDR3 consists of 15 residues. V trimming: 6 bases; J trimming: 3 bases; junction bases outside the gene matches: 8. Germline CDR1 SNHLY, CDR2 FYNNEI. This CDR3 is CASSADRADNQPQHF. CDR3 nucleotides: TGTGCCAGCAGCGCCGACAGGGCAGACAATCAGCCCCAGCATTTT.

In this sample, this clone turned up a few times. The genes are TRBV4-2 and TRBJ2-7; weak D call: TRBD2 (5 bases). Trimming shortened V by 1 base and J by 5 bases, and 12 bases separated the two germline ends. Germline-derived CDR1 and CDR2 are LGHNA and YNFKEQ. This CDR3 comprises 14 residues. The chain's CDR3 is CASSQVWERHEQYF. CDR3 DNA: TGTGCCAGCAGCCAAGTGTGGGAGAGGCACGAGCAGTACTTC.

The chain uses TRBV15 and TRBJ2-3; maybe TRBD1 (5 bases). Per the germline V gene, CDR1 is LNHNV and CDR2 is YYDKDF (reference sequence). The CDR3 consists of 16 residues. The V end was cut by 1 base, the J end by 0 bases, with 11 bases between. The CDR3 nucleotides are TGTGCCACCAGCAGAGGGGTGCAGGGAAGCACAGATACGCAGTATTTT. Its protein product is CATSRGVQGSTDTQYF.

This clone was picked up a small number of times. The genes are TRBV25-1 and TRBJ2-7; a weak D match, TRBD1 (6 bases). V lost 3 bases and J 2 bases, leaving 20 bases between the germline ends. This CDR3 contains 17 residues. The germline gives CDR1 MGHDK, CDR2 SYGVNS. The CDR3 DNA reads as TGTGCCAGCAGTGACCCAACGGACAGTCTGACGGCCTACGAGCAGTACTTC. This codes for CASSDPTDSLTAYEQYF.

The chain uses TRBV6-5 and TRBJ2-7, with a possible D match to TRBD1 (5 bases). V was trimmed by 2 bases and J by 0 bases, leaving 11 bases between them. Per germline, CDR1 MNHEY and CDR2 SVGAGI. This CDR3 has 15 amino acids. DNA of the CDR3: TGTGCCAGCAGTTACAGTCCAGGGCCCTCCTACGAGCAGTACTTC. Amino acids: CASSYSPGPSYEQYF.

V usage is TRBV5-1 and J usage is TRBJ2-1; 12 bases line up with TRBD2. Germline-derived CDR1 and CDR2 are SGHRS and YFSETQ. The CDR3 is 15 residues long. After removal of 4 bases from V and 12 bases from J, the junction contained 11 bases not matched to a gene. CDR3 coding DNA: TGCGCCAGCAGCCACGTCGGACTAGCGGGAAGAAGGCAGTTCTTC. Translation: CASSHVGLAGRRQFF. The full variable domain, with the rest looked up from reference TRBV5-1 and TRBJ2-1, is KAGVTQTPRYLIKTRGQQVTLSCSPISGHRSVSWYQQTPGQGLQFLFEYFSETQRNKGNFPGRFSGRQFSNSRSEMNVSTLELGDSALYLCASSHVGLAGRRQFFGPGTRLTVL.

This clone turned up a few times. V usage is TRBV2 and J usage is TRBJ2-7; no reliable D call. CDR3 length: 14 amino acids. The V gene lost 1 base and the J gene lost 9 bases, with 16 bases spanning the gap. Germline CDR1 and CDR2: SNHLY and FYNNEI. CDR3 loop: CASSEGIRSLGQYF. The CDR3 nucleotides are TGTGCCAGCAGTGAAGGCATCAGGTCCCTGGGGCAGTACTTC.

The chain is built from TRBV28 and TRBJ1-1; the match to TRBD1 covers 7 bases. CDR1 and CDR2 (germline): MDHEN, SYDVKM. The CDR3 consists of 15 residues. After removal of 6 bases from V and 3 bases from J, the junction contained 10 bases not matched to a gene. The CDR3 coding sequence is TGTGCCAGCAGCTCTCAGGGGGGATTGGACACTGAAGCTTTCTTT. Protein product: CASSSQGGLDTEAFF. Full variable domain (remainder filled in from reference TRBV28 and TRBJ1-1): DVKVTQSSRYLVKRTGEKVFLECVQDMDHENMFWYRQDPGLGLRLIYFSYDVKMKEKGDIPEGYSVSREKKERFSLILESASTNQTSMYLCASSSQGGLDTEAFFGQGTRLTVV.